This passage covers 27 T cell receptor beta chains from one sample sequenced in a study of blood T cell repertoires in COVID-19. The method was immunoSEQ multiplex PCR; TCRdb's version includes in-frame clones alone and lacks a portion of them. Of about 150,000 clones listed, about 88% are singletons. The sample was PBMCs or T cells enriched from blood (not recorded which). Receptors were obtained from a man over 45 who had recovered from COVID-19.

V gene TRBV18 combines with J gene TRBJ2-6; TRBD1 matches 8 bases. This CDR3 comprises 16 residues. CDR1 and CDR2 (germline): KGHSH, LQKENI. Trimming took 4 bases from V and 10 from J; bases not matched to a gene: 12. The CDR3, as DNA: TGTGCCAGCTCACTTCAATCCGGGACAGGAGGGAACGTCCTGACTTTC. This sequence encodes CASSLQSGTGGNVLTF.

The chain links TRBV27 to TRBJ2-1; possibly TRBD2 for D (6 bases). Trimming removed 6 bases from V and 7 bases from J, with 13 bases in between. Looked up from germline, CDR1 is MNHEY and CDR2 is SMNVEV (reference sequence). The CDR3 is 13 amino acids. Here the CDR3 reads CASRGLGGNEQFF. CDR3 DNA sequence: TGTGCCAGCAGGGGACTGGGGGGAAATGAGCAGTTCTTC.

The V and J genes are TRBV6-2 or TRBV6-3 and TRBJ1-5; the D gene is possibly TRBD1 (5 bases). The CDR3 totals 13 residues. Trimming removed 2 bases at V and 4 bases at J, with 6 bases between. Germline CDR1 reads MNHEY; CDR2 reads SVGEGT. The CDR3 is CASSYDSNQPQHF. The CDR3 DNA reads as TGTGCCAGCAGTTACGACAGTAATCAGCCCCAGCATTTT.

The chain employs TRBV19 and TRBJ1-5; D is unclear. Germline loops: CDR1 LNHDA, CDR2 SQIVND (reference sequence). This CDR3 has 15 residues. Trimming cost V 3 bases and J 3 bases, with 12 bases left between them. The CDR3 bases are TGTGCCAGTAGTATCGGGTCAGTCGTCAATCAGCCCCAGCATTTT. Amino acids: CASSIGSVVNQPQHF. The entire variable domain, with the rest obtained from reference TRBV19 and TRBJ1-5, is as follows: DGGITQSPKYLFRKEGQNVTLSCEQNLNHDAMYWYRQDPGQGLRLIYYSQIVNDFQKGDIAEGYSVSREKKESFPLTVTSAQKNPTAFYLCASSIGSVVNQPQHFGDGTRLSIL.

The chain recombines TRBV18 with TRBJ2-5; D is perhaps TRBD2 (6 bases). This CDR3 comprises 13 residues. Trimming shortened V by 8 bases and J by 1 base, and 11 bases separated the two germline ends. CDR1 is KGHSH, CDR2 LQKENI, per germline. In DNA form, the CDR3 reads TGTGCCAGCGAACTAGCCATCCAAGAGACCCAGTACTTC. Protein product: CASELAIQETQYF.

This clone was seen only a few times. The chain links TRBV29-1 to TRBJ1-2; 7 bases match TRBD1. V gave up 4 bases and J gave up 2 bases; unmatched junction bases: 4. The CDR3 length is 13 residues. Germline V gene lookup returns CDR1 SQVTM and CDR2 ANQGSEA. The CDR3 region is CSVGETGNYGYTF. The CDR3 DNA follows: TGCAGCGTTGGGGAGACAGGGAACTATGGCTACACCTTC.

This clone was observed a handful of times. V usage is TRBV19 and J usage is TRBJ2-2; TRBD2 matches at 8 bases. CDR3 length: 14 residues. Trimming took 2 bases from V and 6 from J; bases not matched to a gene: 2. The V gene's germline CDR1 is LNHDA and CDR2 SQIVND (reference sequence). The CDR3 is CASSIRGGAGELFF. Written as DNA, the CDR3 is TGTGCCAGTAGTATACGGGGGGGCGCCGGGGAGCTGTTTTTT.

The chain is built from TRBV7-2 and TRBJ1-5, with D maybe TRBD1 (5 bases). CDR1 SGHTA and CDR2 FQGNSA come from the germline V gene. Trimming took off 6 bases at V and 2 bases at J, with 14 bases between the two ends. CDR3 size: 15 residues. In DNA form, the CDR3 reads TGTGCCAGCAGTCAGGGCATCGCGGGCAATCAGCCCCAGCATTTT. Protein: CASSQGIAGNQPQHF.

The chain has TRBV28 and TRBJ1-4; 9 bases match TRBD1. The CDR3 contains 16 residues. The trim removed 5 bases at V and 3 bases at J, leaving 7 bases unmatched. Germline V gives CDR1 MDHEN, CDR2 SYDVKM. CDR3 DNA sequence: TGTGCCAGCAGTCCCAACAGGGGGCGATCTAATGAAAAACTGTTTTTT. Its translation: CASSPNRGRSNEKLFF.

J is TRBJ2-3 and V is TRBV7-9, with 9 bases identical to TRBD1. This CDR3 region has 16 residues. V shed 4 bases and J 1 base; nucleotides not matched to a gene: 6. Germline CDR1 reads SEHNR; CDR2 reads FQNEAQ (reference sequence). This CDR3 is CASSSDRGCGTDTQYF. The CDR3 nucleotides read TGTGCCAGCAGCTCGGACAGGGGTTGTGGCACAGATACGCAGTATTTT.

This chain uses TRBV3-1 (or the pseudogene TRBV3-2) with TRBJ1-5, with D unclear. The CDR3 spans 15 residues. V gave up 0 bases and J gave up 4 bases, with 10 bases separating them. CDR1 is LGHDT, CDR2 YNNKEL, per germline (reference sequence). CDR3 in amino acids: CASSQDSRSNQPQHF. Written as DNA, the CDR3 is TGTGCCAGCAGCCAAGATTCCCGGTCGAATCAGCCCCAGCATTTT.

The V gene is TRBV25-1, the J gene TRBJ1-2; 7 bases map to TRBD1. Germline lookup yields CDR1 MGHDK and CDR2 SYGVNS. This CDR3 region has 14 residues. V shed 4 bases and J 2 bases; nucleotides not matched to a gene: 4. DNA of the CDR3: TGTGCCAGCAGTGGCAGACAGGGAAACTATGGCTACACCTTC. The encoded protein is CASSGRQGNYGYTF.

The J gene is TRBJ1-1, the V gene TRBV5-1, with a possible D match to TRBD1 (6 bases). The CDR3 is made up of 15 amino acids. Trimming stripped 5 bases from V and 1 base from J, with 15 bases between. CDR1 is SGHRS, CDR2 YFSETQ, per germline. In DNA, the CDR3 is TGCGCCAGCAGGCTCGCCGGGACACAGAACACTGAAGCTTTCTTT. Protein product: CASRLAGTQNTEAFF.

This rearrangement joins TRBV19 to TRBJ2-1, with 7 bases fitting TRBD2. Germline V gene data show CDR1 as LNHDA and CDR2 as SQIVND (reference sequence). The CDR3 length is 16 residues. The trim removed 4 bases at V and 7 bases at J, leaving 13 bases unmatched. The CDR3 DNA is TGTGCCAGTAGTACCGGAGCGGGGCCTAAAAGTAATGAGCAGTTCTTC. Translating it yields CASSTGAGPKSNEQFF.

The V call is TRBV10-3, the J call TRBJ1-1, with 8 bases matching TRBD1. The CDR3 runs 14 residues. The germline gives CDR1 ENHRY, CDR2 SYGVKD. V trimming: 3 bases; J trimming: 2 bases; junction bases outside the gene matches: 2. The CDR3 reads CAISETGGNTEAFF. The CDR3 DNA follows: TGTGCCATCAGTGAAACAGGGGGTAACACTGAAGCTTTCTTT.

V usage is TRBV3-1 (or the pseudogene TRBV3-2) and J usage is TRBJ2-3; D may be TRBD2 (5 bases). Trimming took 1 base from V and 1 from J, leaving 9 bases between them. Germline V gene data show CDR1 as LGHDT and CDR2 as YNNKEL (reference sequence). The CDR3 runs 15 residues. CDR3 bases: TGTGCCAGCAGCCAAGTAGGAGGACGCACAGATACGCAGTATTTT. It translates to CASSQVGGRTDTQYF.

This clone was seen a single time. This chain links TRBV4-2 with TRBJ1-2; tentative D call: TRBD1 (5 bases). V lost 0 bases to trimming and J lost 0 bases, with 8 bases between them. The CDR3 spans 15 residues. Per germline, CDR1 LGHNA and CDR2 YNFKEQ. The CDR3 loop reads CASSQERGPNYGYTF. The CDR3 region has the DNA TGTGCCAGCAGCCAAGAGCGGGGACCTAACTATGGCTACACCTTC.

The chain links TRBV7-2 to TRBJ2-7, with no clear D. The CDR3 sequence is 15 residues long. In germline, CDR1 is SGHTA, CDR2 FQGNSA. V lost 1 base, J lost 0 bases, and 10 bases lay in between. The CDR3 DNA is TGTGCCAGCAGCTTAGGGGCTATGCGCTCCTACGAGCAGTACTTC. Protein sequence: CASSLGAMRSYEQYF.

The rearrangement links TRBV5-1 to TRBJ2-3; D possibly corresponds to TRBD2 (7 bases). The V and J ends lost 0 bases and 1 base respectively, with 21 bases between them. The CDR3 is 19 residues long. The germline CDR1 and CDR2 sequences are SGHRS and YFSETQ. CDR3 residues: CASSLASGGRGIGTDTQYF. The CDR3 nucleotides read TGCGCCAGCAGCTTGGCCTCGGGGGGCCGGGGTATTGGCACAGATACGCAGTATTTT.

The rearrangement uses TRBV18 and TRBJ1-2; TRBD1 is a possible D gene (5 bases). Germline V gives CDR1 KGHSH, CDR2 LQKENI. Between the trimmed V and J ends, which lost 5 bases and 8 bases, there was a span of 12 bases. The CDR3 loop spans 12 amino acids. The CDR3 is CASSTAREGYTF. CDR3 coding DNA: TGTGCCAGCTCAACAGCCAGGGAAGGCTACACCTTC.

The chain joins TRBV20-1 to TRBJ2-4; 8 bases are a match to TRBD2. The ends lost 3 bases at V and 3 bases at J; junction bases unmatched: 10. The CDR3 has 16 amino acids. Germline V CDR1 and CDR2: DFQATT, SNEGSKA (reference sequence). The CDR3, as DNA: TGCAGTGCTAGTAAACTCGCGGGGGGACTCAAAAACATTCAGTACTTC. It yields the protein CSASKLAGGLKNIQYF.

The chain has TRBV6-2 or TRBV6-3 and TRBJ2-1, with 8 bases lining up with TRBD2. Germline V gene data show CDR1 as MNHEY and CDR2 as SVGEGT. This CDR3 is built from 15 residues. With 0 bases clipped from V and 8 bases from J, the junction kept 6 bases outside the gene matches. CDR3 amino acids: CASSYSKRGIDEQFF. The CDR3 DNA reads as TGTGCCAGCAGTTACTCTAAGCGGGGGATCGATGAGCAGTTCTTC.

The V call is TRBV7-9, the J call TRBJ2-5; D is uncertain. The CDR3 length is 14 residues. Germline CDR1 is SEHNR and CDR2 is FQNEAQ (reference sequence). V gave up 3 bases and J gave up 2 bases, with 10 bases separating them. The DNA for the CDR3 is TGTGCCAGCAGCTTCGGTAACCCACAAGAGACCCAGTACTTC. It encodes CASSFGNPQETQYF. The complete variable domain, with remaining parts taken from reference TRBV7-9 and TRBJ2-5, reads DTGVSQNPRHKITKRGQNVTFRCDPISEHNRLYWYRQTLGQGPEFLTYFQNEAQLEKSRLLSDRFSAERPKGSFSTLEIQRTEQGDSAMYLCASSFGNPQETQYFGPGTRLLVL.

The chain couples TRBV7-9 to TRBJ1-3, with 7 nucleotides matching TRBD1. Germline V gives CDR1 SEHNR, CDR2 FQNEAQ (reference sequence). CDR3 length: 14 residues. The trim removed 5 bases at V and 8 bases at J, leaving 9 bases unmatched. The CDR3 spells CASSLDRILYTIYF. The DNA for the CDR3 is TGTGCCAGCAGCCTGGACAGGATCTTATACACCATATATTTT.

This sequence joins TRBV5-5 and TRBJ1-1; D ambiguous. Germline CDR1 is SGHKS and CDR2 is YYEKEE (reference sequence). Trimming removed 4 bases at V and 1 base at J, with 11 bases between. The CDR3 is 14 residues long. The CDR3 nucleotides read TGTGCCAGCAGCACCTACCTAGAGAACACTGAAGCTTTCTTT. This codes for CASSTYLENTEAFF.

The rearrangement joins TRBV18 to TRBJ2-7; 7 bases map to TRBD1. Germline-derived CDR1 and CDR2 are KGHSH and LQKENI. V shed 3 bases, J shed 0 bases, and the junction held 5 bases outside the gene matches. CDR3 length equals 15 residues. The CDR3 loop is CASSPGDSLSYEQYF. The CDR3 nucleotides read TGTGCCAGCTCACCCGGGGACAGTCTCTCCTACGAGCAGTACTTC. The entire variable domain, with the rest obtained from reference TRBV18 and TRBJ2-7, is as follows: NAGVMQNPRHLVRRRGQEARLRCSPMKGHSHVYWYRQLPEEGLKFMVYLQKENIIDESGMPKERFSAEFPKEGPSILRIQQVVRGDSAAYFCASSPGDSLSYEQYFGPGTRLTVT.

The gene calls are TRBV4-2 and TRBJ1-2; 8 bases agree with TRBD1. This CDR3 is built from 16 residues. Germline CDR1 is LGHNA and CDR2 is YNFKEQ. The J segment lost 5 bases and the V segment lost 0 bases, leaving 8 bases of the junction unmatched. The CDR3 sequence: CASSQDRSGTGYGYTF. The CDR3 bases are TGTGCCAGCAGCCAAGATCGATCTGGGACAGGATATGGCTACACCTTC.